What follows is one T cell receptor (beta chain) and its context. The target antigen is unknown. The donors, all healthy, were Caucasians living in Russia, aged 6 to 90. This entry comes from a study of blood T cells in healthy people across ages. General study results and limits: The unknown donor CMV status may have confounded expanded clonotype changes. The lack of PBMC sorting stopped any conclusive naive versus antigen-experienced comparison.

PCR was performed a second time for roughly 7 to 11 cycles using a sample-barcoded 5' primer and a J-beta primer mix. TCRdb re-derived calls from the 5' RACE reads in MiXCR, one entry per CDR3 protein. The sample lists over a million distinct CDR3 sequences, under 30% seen once, with around 0.75% in the top ten. The same specimen was also included in a second study, on T cells of mothers and their children. That publication notes: The study recruited a few healthy Caucasian mothers and their six children as donors.

The sequence was obtained from a girl under 10 years old in good health. The material sequenced was blood.

The CDR3: CASSRYDREQETQYF. As DNA, the CDR3 is TGTGCCAGCAGCCGATATGACAGAGAACAAGAGACCCAGTACTTC. The chain employs TRBV12-3 or TRBV12-4 and TRBJ2-5; possible D gene TRBD1, 5 bases. Trimming cost V 6 bases and J 2 bases, with 16 bases left between them. The CDR3 covers 15 residues.